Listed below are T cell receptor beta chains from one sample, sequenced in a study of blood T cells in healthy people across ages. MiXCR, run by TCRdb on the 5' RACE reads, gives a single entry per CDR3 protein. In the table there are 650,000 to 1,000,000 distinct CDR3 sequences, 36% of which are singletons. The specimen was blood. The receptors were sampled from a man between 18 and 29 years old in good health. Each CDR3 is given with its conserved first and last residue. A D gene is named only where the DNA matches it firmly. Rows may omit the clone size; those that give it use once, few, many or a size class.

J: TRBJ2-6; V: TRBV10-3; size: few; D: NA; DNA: TGTGCCATCAGTACGGAACCTGGGGCCAACGTCCTGACTTTC; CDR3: CAISTEPGANVLTF
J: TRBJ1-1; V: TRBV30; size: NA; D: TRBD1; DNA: TGTGCCTGGAGGGGACAGGGCAAAGGAATGAACACTGAAGCTTTCTTT; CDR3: CAWRGQGKGMNTEAFF
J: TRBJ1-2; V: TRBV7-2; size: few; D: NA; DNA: TGTGCCAGCAGCTCTACAGGGATCAACTATGGCTACACCTTC; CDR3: CASSSTGINYGYTF
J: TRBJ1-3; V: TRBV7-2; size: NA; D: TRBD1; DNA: TGTGCCAGCAGCGTCGACAGGGGTGGAAACACCATATATTTT; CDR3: CASSVDRGGNTIYF
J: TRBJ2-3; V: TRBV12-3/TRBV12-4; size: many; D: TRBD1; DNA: TGTGCCAGCAGTCCTGTCGGACAGGGTTCAGATACGCAGTATTTT; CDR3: CASSPVGQGSDTQYF
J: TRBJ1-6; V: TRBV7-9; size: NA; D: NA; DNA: TGTGCCAGCAGCTTAGATCGGGATTCACCCCTCCACTTT; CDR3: CASSLDRDSPLHF
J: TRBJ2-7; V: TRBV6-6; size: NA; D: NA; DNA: TGTGCCAGCAGTACCCGTCCCCGGACAGTCTACGAGCAGTACTTC; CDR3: CASSTRPRTVYEQYF
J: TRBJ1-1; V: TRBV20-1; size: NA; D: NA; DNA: TGCAGTGCTATTGACAGACTTGAAGCTTTCTTT; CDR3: CSAIDRLEAFF
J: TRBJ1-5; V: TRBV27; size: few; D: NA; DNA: TGTGCCAGCAGCCGGGCCTCCGTAAATCAGCCCCAGCATTTT; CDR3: CASSRASVNQPQHF
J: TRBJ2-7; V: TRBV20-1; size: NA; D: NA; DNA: TGCAGTGCTAGAGATGTTAGGGTGGGGGTATCCTACAATGAGCAGTACTTC; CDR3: CSARDVRVGVSYNEQYF
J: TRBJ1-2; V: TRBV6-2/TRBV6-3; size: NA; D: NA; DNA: TGTGCCAGCATCCACGGGTCGCCGTTGGGAGGCTACACCTTC; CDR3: CASIHGSPLGGYTF
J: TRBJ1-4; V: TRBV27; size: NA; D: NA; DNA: TGTGCCAGCAGTTTCAGACCCCGGGAAAAACTGTTTTTT; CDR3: CASSFRPREKLFF
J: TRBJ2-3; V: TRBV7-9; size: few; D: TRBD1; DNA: TGTGCCAGCAGCTTAGGTCGTTGGGGACAGGGGATCACAGATACGCAGTATTTT; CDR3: CASSLGRWGQGITDTQYF
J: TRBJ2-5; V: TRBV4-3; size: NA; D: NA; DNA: TGCGCCAGCAGCCAAGACGCGTCGAGGGGGAGGCAGGAGACCCAGTACTTC; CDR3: CASSQDASRGRQETQYF
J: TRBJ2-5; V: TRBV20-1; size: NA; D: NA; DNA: TGCAGTGCGTATTTAGGGGGAATCAATGAGCAGTACTTC; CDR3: CSAYLGGINEQYF
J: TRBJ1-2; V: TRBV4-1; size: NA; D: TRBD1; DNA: TGCGCCAGCAGCCAAGATAGCTGCTCGCCGGGACAGGGCTATGGCTACACCTTC; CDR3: CASSQDSCSPGQGYGYTF